Listed here is a single TCR beta chain. The data stem from a study of blood T cell repertoires in COVID-19. Authors' data handling: Quantification of nucleated cells was approximated via reference gene primer amplification. The assay was immunoSEQ multiplex PCR, and TCRdb's table has in-frame clones only and misses some. Clone size and V and J calls were adopted from that table, with D and trimming inferred from the DNA. The sample shows a few hundred thousand clones, around 91% of them seen only once. Across about two dozen US areas, participants ranged in age from 18 to 89 years. Germline V lookup: CDR1 LGHDT, CDR2 YNNKEL (reference sequence). The CDR3 loop spans 13 amino acids. V was cut by 3 bases and J by 7 bases, with 10 bases left in between.

This chain uses TRBV3-1 (or the pseudogene TRBV3-2) with TRBJ2-1, with TRBD1 as a possible D gene (6 bases). The TCR comes from a woman in her forties who had recovered from COVID-19. Sequenced input: PBMCs or T cells enriched from blood (not recorded which). This CDR3 reads CASSQGAVNEQFF. The CDR3 nucleotides read TGTGCCAGCAGCCAGGGGGCGGTGAATGAGCAGTTCTTC.